The entry that follows covers one T cell receptor (beta chain) sequence. PCR amplification relied on 60 Vbeta primers (plus 13 Jbeta primers). The repertoire was sequenced with immunoSEQ multiplex PCR; TCRdb's copy has only in-frame clones and lacks some. In the table there are approximately 130,000 clones, about four fifths of which are singletons. The data were obtained in a study of cytomegalovirus exposure and HLA in healthy donors. At the level of the study: Of the donors genotyped, 398 in all, about 80% fell in the Caucasian-associated ancestry cluster.

The trim removed 5 bases at V and 1 base at J, leaving 9 bases unmatched. CDR3 length equals 17 residues. Germline values: CDR1 MNHEY, CDR2 SMNVEV (reference sequence). The material sequenced was PBMCs. The sequence derives from a woman between 50 and 59 years old in good health and CMV-seropositive. The V gene is TRBV27, the J gene TRBJ2-7; 12 bases are a match to TRBD2. The CDR3 sequence is CASSPTPGTSGSYEQYF. In DNA, the CDR3 is TGTGCCAGCAGTCCCACCCCCGGGACTAGCGGGTCCTACGAGCAGTACTTC.